Given below is one T cell receptor beta chain in context. Authors' data handling: Amplification of reference gene primers provided the estimated nucleated cell counts. Clones were read by immunoSEQ multiplex PCR, and TCRdb kept only the in-frame ones, dropping some. V and J calls and clone size are those listed in that table; D and trimming were worked out from the DNA. The data show about 150,000 clones, around nine tenths seen once. The record originates from a study of blood T cell repertoires in COVID-19. The V end lost 0 bases, the J end lost 3 bases, and 11 bases lay between the germline ends. This CDR3 has 16 residues. Germline V lookup: CDR1 SGHTA, CDR2 FQGTGA.

The chain recombines TRBV7-3 with TRBJ2-2; D perhaps matches TRBD2 (6 bases). What was sequenced was peripheral blood. The clonotype originates from a woman aged 45-65 years with active or convalescent COVID-19. CDR3 residues: CASSLTAGSHTGELFF. CDR3 bases: TGTGCCAGCAGCTTAACGGCCGGGAGCCACACCGGGGAGCTGTTTTTT.